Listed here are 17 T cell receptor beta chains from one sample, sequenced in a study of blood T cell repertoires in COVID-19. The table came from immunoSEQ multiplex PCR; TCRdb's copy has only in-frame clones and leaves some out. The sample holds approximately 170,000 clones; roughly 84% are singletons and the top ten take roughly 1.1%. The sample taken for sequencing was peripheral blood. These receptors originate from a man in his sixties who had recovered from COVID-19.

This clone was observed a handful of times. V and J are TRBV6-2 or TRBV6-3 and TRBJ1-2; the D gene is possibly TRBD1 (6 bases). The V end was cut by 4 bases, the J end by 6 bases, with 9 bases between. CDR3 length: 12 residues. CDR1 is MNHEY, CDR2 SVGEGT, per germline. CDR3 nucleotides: TGTGCCAGCAGTTGGACAGCCGATGGCTACACCTTC. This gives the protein CASSWTADGYTF.

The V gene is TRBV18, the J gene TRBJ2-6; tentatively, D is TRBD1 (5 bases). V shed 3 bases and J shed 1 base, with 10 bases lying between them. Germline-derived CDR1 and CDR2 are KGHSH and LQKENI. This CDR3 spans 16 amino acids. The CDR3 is CASSPTEQSGANVLTF. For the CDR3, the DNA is TGTGCCAGCTCACCGACAGAGCAGTCTGGGGCCAACGTCCTGACTTTC.

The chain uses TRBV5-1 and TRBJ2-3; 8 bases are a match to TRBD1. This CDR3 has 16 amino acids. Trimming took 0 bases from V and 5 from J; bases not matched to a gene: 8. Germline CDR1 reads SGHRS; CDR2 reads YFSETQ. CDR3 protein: CASSLAVDRDGDTQYF. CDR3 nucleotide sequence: TGCGCCAGCAGCTTGGCCGTGGACAGGGATGGAGATACGCAGTATTTT.

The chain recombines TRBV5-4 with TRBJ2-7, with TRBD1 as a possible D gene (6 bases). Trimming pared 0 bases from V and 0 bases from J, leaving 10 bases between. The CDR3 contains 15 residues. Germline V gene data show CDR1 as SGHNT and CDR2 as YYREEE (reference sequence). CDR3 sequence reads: CASSLGQAYSYEQYF. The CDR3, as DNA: TGTGCCAGCAGCTTGGGACAGGCGTACTCCTACGAGCAGTACTTC.

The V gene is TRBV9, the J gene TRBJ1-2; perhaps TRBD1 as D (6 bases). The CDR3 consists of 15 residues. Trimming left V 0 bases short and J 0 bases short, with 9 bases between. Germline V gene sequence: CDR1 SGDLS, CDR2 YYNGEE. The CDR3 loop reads CASSVADRSNYGYTF. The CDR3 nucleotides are TGTGCCAGCAGCGTAGCCGACAGGTCTAACTATGGCTACACCTTC.

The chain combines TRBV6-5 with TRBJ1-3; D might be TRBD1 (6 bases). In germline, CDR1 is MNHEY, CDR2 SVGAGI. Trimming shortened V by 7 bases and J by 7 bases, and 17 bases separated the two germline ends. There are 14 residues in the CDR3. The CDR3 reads CASTKGGTANTIYF. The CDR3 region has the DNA TGTGCCAGCACCAAGGGGGGGACGGCGAACACCATATATTTT.

The CDR3 DNA sequence: TGTGCCAGCAGTTTCCAACGACGGAGCTCCTACGAGCAGTACTTC. This translates into CASSFQRRSSYEQYF. The chain carries TRBV27 and TRBJ2-7; no clear D gene. The CDR3 contains 15 residues. In germline, CDR1 is MNHEY, CDR2 SMNVEV (reference sequence). Trimming stripped 3 bases from V and 0 bases from J, with 12 bases between.

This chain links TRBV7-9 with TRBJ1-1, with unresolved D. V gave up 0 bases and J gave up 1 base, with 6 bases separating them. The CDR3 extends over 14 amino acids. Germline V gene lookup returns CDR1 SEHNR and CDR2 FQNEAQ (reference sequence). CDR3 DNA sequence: TGTGCCAGCAGCTTAGCGAGTACGAACACTGAAGCTTTCTTT. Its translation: CASSLASTNTEAFF. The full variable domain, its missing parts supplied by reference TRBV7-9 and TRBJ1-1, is DTGVSQNPRHKITKRGQNVTFRCDPISEHNRLYWYRQTLGQGPEFLTYFQNEAQLEKSRLLSDRFSAERPKGSFSTLEIQRTEQGDSAMYLCASSLASTNTEAFFGQGTRLTVV.

DNA for the CDR3: TGTGCCACCAGCTTACGCGGGACAGGGGATGAAAACGAGCAGTACTTC. Translation: CATSLRGTGDENEQYF. The rearrangement links TRBV24-1 to TRBJ2-7, with 10 bases that match TRBD1. The CDR3 extends over 16 amino acids. CDR1 is KGHDR, CDR2 SFDVKD, per germline. V shed 7 bases and J 5 bases; nucleotides not matched to a gene: 13.

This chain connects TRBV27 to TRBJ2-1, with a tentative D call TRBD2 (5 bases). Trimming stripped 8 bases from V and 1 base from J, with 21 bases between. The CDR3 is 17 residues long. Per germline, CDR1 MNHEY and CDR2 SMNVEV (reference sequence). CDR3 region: CASSTYFEGGSYNEQFF. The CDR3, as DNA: TGTGCCAGCTCAACTTACTTCGAGGGTGGGTCCTACAATGAGCAGTTCTTC.

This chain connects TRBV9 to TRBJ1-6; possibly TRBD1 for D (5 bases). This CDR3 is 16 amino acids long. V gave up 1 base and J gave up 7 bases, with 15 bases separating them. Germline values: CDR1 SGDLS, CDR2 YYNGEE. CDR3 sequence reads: CASSVSEGGVNSPLHF. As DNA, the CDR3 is TGTGCCAGCAGCGTATCCGAGGGAGGGGTAAATTCACCCCTCCACTTT.

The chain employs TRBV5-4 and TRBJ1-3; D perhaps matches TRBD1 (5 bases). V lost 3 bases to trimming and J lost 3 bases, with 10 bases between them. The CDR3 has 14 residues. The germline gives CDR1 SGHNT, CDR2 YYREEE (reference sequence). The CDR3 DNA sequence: TGTGCCAGCAGCTCAGACAGTGGTGGAAACACCATATATTTT. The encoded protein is CASSSDSGGNTIYF.

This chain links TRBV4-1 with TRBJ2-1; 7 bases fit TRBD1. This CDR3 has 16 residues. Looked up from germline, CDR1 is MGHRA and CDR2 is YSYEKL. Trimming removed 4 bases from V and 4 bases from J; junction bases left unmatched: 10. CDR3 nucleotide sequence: TGCGCCAGCAGCCGGTTGACAGGGTCGAGTTACAATGAGCAGTTCTTC. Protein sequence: CASSRLTGSSYNEQFF.

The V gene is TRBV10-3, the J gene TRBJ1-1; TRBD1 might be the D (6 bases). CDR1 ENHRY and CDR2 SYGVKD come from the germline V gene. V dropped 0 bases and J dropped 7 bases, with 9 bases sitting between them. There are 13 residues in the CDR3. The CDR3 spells CAISESGQLEAFF. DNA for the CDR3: TGTGCCATCAGTGAGTCAGGACAGCTTGAAGCTTTCTTT.

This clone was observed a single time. The CDR3 DNA sequence: TGTGCCAGCAGTCCCCAGGGGTTATGGGAGACCCAGTACTTC. Protein: CASSPQGLWETQYF. The chain uses TRBV21-1 and TRBJ2-5; the table's D call, TRBD1, has no DNA check behind it. TRBV21-1 is reported as a pseudogene. The CDR3 has 14 residues.

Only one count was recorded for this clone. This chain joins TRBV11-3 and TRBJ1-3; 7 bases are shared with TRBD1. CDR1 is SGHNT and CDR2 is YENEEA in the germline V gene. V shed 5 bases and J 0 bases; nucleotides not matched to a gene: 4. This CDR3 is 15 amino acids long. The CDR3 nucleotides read TGTGCCAGCAGCCGCGGGACAGACTCTGGAAACACCATATATTTT. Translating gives CASSRGTDSGNTIYF.

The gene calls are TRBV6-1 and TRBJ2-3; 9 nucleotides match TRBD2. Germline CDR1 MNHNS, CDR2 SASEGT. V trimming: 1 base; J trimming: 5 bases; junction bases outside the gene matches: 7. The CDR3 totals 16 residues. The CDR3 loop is CASSEVRAGGGDTQYF. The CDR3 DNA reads TGTGCCAGCAGTGAAGTAAGGGCGGGAGGGGGAGATACGCAGTATTTT.